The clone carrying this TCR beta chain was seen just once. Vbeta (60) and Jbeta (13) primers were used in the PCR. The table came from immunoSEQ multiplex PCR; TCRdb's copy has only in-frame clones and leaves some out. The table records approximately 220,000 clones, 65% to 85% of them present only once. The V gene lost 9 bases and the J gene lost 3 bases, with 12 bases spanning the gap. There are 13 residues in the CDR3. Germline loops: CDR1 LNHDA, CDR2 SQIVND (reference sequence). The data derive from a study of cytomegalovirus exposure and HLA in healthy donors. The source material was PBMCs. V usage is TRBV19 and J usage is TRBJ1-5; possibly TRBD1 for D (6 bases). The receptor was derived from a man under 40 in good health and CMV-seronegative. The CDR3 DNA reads TGTGCCAGGGAAAACAGGGACAATCAGCCCCAGCATTTT. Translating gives CARENRDNQPQHF.